Following are 27 T cell receptor beta chains from one sample sequenced in a study of regulatory T cells in long-lasting Graves disease. Researchers made TCR beta libraries by using iRepertoire HTBI primers and running Arm-PCR on CDR3 regions. TCRdb processed the multiplex PCR reads anew with MiXCR; each CDR3 protein has one entry. This table holds 400,000 to 500,000 distinct CDR3 sequences, around 13% found once. Time point reported: newly diagnosed GD, antithyroid drugs for less than 3 months. With RNA extracted from PBMCs as input, the TCR library was made. The same data also went into a second study, on T cells in Graves' hyperthyroidism and ophthalmopathy.

The sample in question was peripheral blood mononuclear cells (PBMCs), obtained at new diagnosis, from a patient treated with antithyroid drugs. The receptors stem from a woman in her fifties or sixties with Graves disease.

This clonotype was recorded many times. V and J are TRBV18 and TRBJ2-7; 7 positions agree with TRBD1. The germline gives CDR1 KGHSH, CDR2 LQKENI. This CDR3 region has 15 residues. V trimming: 4 bases; J trimming: 3 bases; junction bases outside the gene matches: 9. As DNA, the CDR3 is TGTGCCAGCTCACGGTCAGGGGGTACCAACTACGAGCAGTACTTC. It encodes CASSRSGGTNYEQYF.

This clonotype was counted ten times or more. The rearrangement uses TRBV7-3 and TRBJ2-1; unclear D gene. Germline V CDR1 and CDR2: SGHTA, FQGTGA. V was clipped by 5 bases and J by 7 bases, with 9 bases between them. The CDR3 length is 12 residues. For the CDR3, the DNA is TGTGCCAGCAGCCGTGATGGGAATGAGCAGTTCTTC. This gives the protein CASSRDGNEQFF.

This clonotype was observed a few times. This chain joins TRBV6-2 or TRBV6-3 and TRBJ1-1; D gene unclear. V lost 0 bases and J lost 0, with 5 bases in between. The CDR3 runs 14 residues. CDR1 MNHEY and CDR2 SVGEGT come from the germline V gene. The CDR3 sequence is CASSYSYVNTEAFF. CDR3 in DNA: TGTGCCAGCAGTTACTCGTACGTGAACACTGAAGCTTTCTTT.

This clonotype has a count of ten or more. V usage is TRBV6-1 and J usage is TRBJ1-6, with 7 bases aligning to TRBD1. Germline lookup yields CDR1 MNHNS and CDR2 SASEGT. There are 18 residues in the CDR3. After removal of 6 bases from V and 0 bases from J, the junction contained 11 bases not matched to a gene. CDR3 amino acids: CASRRTGDGSSYNSPLHF. CDR3 DNA: TGTGCCAGCAGGCGAACAGGGGATGGGAGCTCCTATAATTCACCCCTCCACTTT.

The chain has TRBV19 and TRBJ2-5; D may be TRBD1 or TRBD2 (5 bases each). The CDR3 spans 15 residues. Germline V gene sequence: CDR1 LNHDA, CDR2 SQIVND (reference sequence). V shed 5 bases and J shed 5 bases, with 18 bases lying between them. CDR3 residues: CASSAGNPSGETQYF. In DNA form, the CDR3 reads TGTGCCAGTAGTGCCGGGAACCCGTCAGGGGAGACCCAGTACTTC.

This chain connects TRBV12-5 to TRBJ2-3, with D unresolved. V was shortened by 5 bases and J by 2 bases, with 5 bases between the two germline ends. CDR3 length: 12 residues. The V gene's germline CDR1 is LGHNT and CDR2 FRNRAP. CDR3 residues: CASGPTTDTQYF. The DNA of the CDR3 is TGTGCTAGTGGTCCAACCACAGATACGCAGTATTTT.

This clonotype was detected many times. One end of the junction fails to match germline, which may point to a read error. The CDR3 region has the DNA TGTGCCTGGCCTCCCAAAGGCTTC. This codes for CAWPPKGF. The chain employs TRBV30 and TRBJ2-1; D not resolved. In germline, CDR1 is GTSNPN, CDR2 SVGIG (reference sequence). The CDR3 has 8 amino acids.

This clonotype was detected ten times or more. The chain couples TRBV3-1 to TRBJ2-3; D is unresolved. This CDR3 spans 15 amino acids. Germline-derived CDR1 and CDR2 are LGHDT and YNNKEL (reference sequence). Trimming took off 0 bases at V and 5 bases at J, with 12 bases between the two ends. CDR3 sequence: CASSQDRGRLDTQYF. The CDR3 DNA is TGTGCCAGCAGCCAAGATAGAGGCAGGCTAGATACGCAGTATTTT.

This clonotype was observed many times. The V and J genes are TRBV12-3 or TRBV12-4 and TRBJ2-7; 7 bases map to TRBD1. The CDR3 extends over 14 amino acids. Trimming removed 3 bases from V and 4 bases from J; junction bases left unmatched: 6. The CDR3, as DNA: TGTGCCAGCAGTTTGCTCAGGGGGTTTTACGAGCAGTACTTC. This codes for CASSLLRGFYEQYF.

This clonotype was counted a few times. This sequence joins TRBV2 and TRBJ2-1; TRBD2 matches 10 bases. This CDR3 has 14 amino acids. Germline V gives CDR1 SNHLY, CDR2 FYNNEI. Unmatched junction bases numbered 6, after V lost 4 bases and J lost 9 bases. Here the CDR3 reads CASSGPLAGVEQFF. The CDR3 coding sequence is TGTGCCAGCAGTGGGCCCCTAGCGGGAGTTGAGCAGTTCTTC. Combining the CDR3 with reference TRBV2 and TRBJ2-1 gives the whole variable domain EPEVTQTPSHQVTQMGQEVILRCVPISNHLYFYWYRQILGQKVEFLVSFYNNEISEKSEIFDDQFSVERPDGSNFTLKIRSTKLEDSAMYFCASSGPLAGVEQFFGPGTRLTVL.

This chain joins TRBV18 and TRBJ2-7; 7 bases line up with TRBD2. The ends lost 6 bases at V and 0 bases at J; junction bases unmatched: 14. The CDR3 is 17 amino acids. Looked up from germline, CDR1 is KGHSH and CDR2 is LQKENI. CDR3 sequence reads: CASSPPRGGRVSYEQYF. In nucleotides, the CDR3 is TGTGCCAGCTCCCCCCCGCGGGGCGGGAGAGTCTCCTACGAGCAGTACTTC.

This clonotype has a count of ten or more. V is TRBV7-3 and J is TRBJ2-1, with 14 positions matching TRBD2. This CDR3 comprises 18 residues. Germline V gene lookup returns CDR1 SGHTA and CDR2 FQGTGA. Trimming cost V 5 bases and J 2 bases; bases outside gene matches: 8. The CDR3: CASSKGTSGSVTYNEQFF. In nucleotides, the CDR3 is TGTGCCAGCAGCAAGGGGACTAGCGGGAGTGTGACCTACAATGAGCAGTTCTTC.

The chain couples TRBV4-1 to TRBJ1-2; D possibly corresponds to TRBD1 (5 bases). The CDR3 loop spans 13 amino acids. Trimming shortened V by 0 bases and J by 8 bases, and 10 bases separated the two germline ends. Per the germline V gene, CDR1 is MGHRA and CDR2 is YSYEKL. The CDR3: CASSQDSRDGYTF. The CDR3 region has the DNA TGCGCCAGCAGCCAAGATTCCAGGGACGGCTACACCTTC.

This clonotype was found many times. The rearrangement links TRBV14 to TRBJ1-4, with TRBD1 as a possible D gene (5 bases). Germline assignment: CDR1 SGHDN and CDR2 FVKESK. The CDR3 totals 17 residues. Trimming took off 1 base at V and 0 bases at J, with 12 bases between the two ends. CDR3 coding DNA: TGTGCCAGCAGCCAAGGACACTGGGGGGCAACTAATGAAAAACTGTTTTTT. It translates to CASSQGHWGATNEKLFF. The full variable domain, rest sourced from reference TRBV14 and TRBJ1-4, is EAGVTQFPSHSVIEKGQTVTLRCDPISGHDNLYWYRRVMGKEIKFLLHFVKESKQDESGMPNNRFLAERTGGTYSTLKVQPAELEDSGVYFCASSQGHWGATNEKLFFGSGTQLSVL.

A few counts support this clonotype. The CDR3 does not end in the conserved phenylalanine or tryptophan, so this is likely a read error. The chain employs TRBV28 and TRBJ2-6, with unresolved D. From germline, CDR1 is MDHEN and CDR2 SYDVKM. The CDR3 extends over 12 amino acids. V was pared by 4 bases and J by 2 bases, with 0 bases between. In nucleotides, the CDR3 is TGTGCCAGCAGTTCTGGGGCCAACGTCCTGACTTCC. It is translated as CASSSGANVLTS.

This clonotype was detected many times. The CDR3 spells CASSLSPLAGLFYEQYF. The CDR3 region has the DNA TGTGCCAGCAGTTTATCACCACTAGCGGGCCTATTCTACGAGCAGTACTTC. The chain employs TRBV28 and TRBJ2-7, with 9 nucleotides matching TRBD2. The CDR3 covers 17 residues. With V trimmed by 1 base and J by 3 bases, 10 bases remained unmatched. The germline gives CDR1 MDHEN, CDR2 SYDVKM. Variable domain in full (rest from reference TRBV28 and TRBJ2-7): DVKVTQSSRYLVKRTGEKVFLECVQDMDHENMFWYRQDPGLGLRLIYFSYDVKMKEKGDIPEGYSVSREKKERFSLILESASTNQTSMYLCASSLSPLAGLFYEQYFGPGTRLTVT.

This clonotype was counted many times. The genes are TRBV18 and TRBJ2-5; D gene ambiguous. The V end lost 2 bases, the J end lost 2 bases, and 6 bases lay between the germline ends. From germline, CDR1 is KGHSH and CDR2 LQKENI. This CDR3 contains 13 residues. This CDR3 is CASSPMGQETQYF. CDR3 nucleotide sequence: TGTGCCAGCTCACCAATGGGACAAGAGACCCAGTACTTC.

This clonotype came up a few times. The chain recombines TRBV5-8 with TRBJ2-3, with 10 nucleotides matching TRBD2. V lost 5 bases, J lost 5 bases, and 8 bases stayed unmatched. This CDR3 has 15 amino acids. Germline V gives CDR1 SGHTS, CDR2 YDEGEE. The CDR3 bases are TGTGCCAGCAGACCAGCGGGAGGGCCTGGAGATACGCAGTATTTT. Its translation is CASRPAGGPGDTQYF. The whole variable domain, filled in from reference TRBV5-8 and TRBJ2-3, reads EAGVTQSPTHLIKTRGQQATLRCSPISGHTSVYWYQQALGLGLQFLLWYDEGEERNRGNFPPRFSGRQFPNYSSELNVNALELEDSALYLCASRPAGGPGDTQYFGPGTRLTVL.

The chain uses TRBV28 and TRBJ1-6; D call uncertain. This CDR3 spans 15 amino acids. With 3 bases removed from V and 6 bases from J, the gap between germline ends came to 12 bases. Germline values: CDR1 MDHEN, CDR2 SYDVKM. The CDR3 sequence is CASSFRGLANSPLHF. The CDR3 nucleotides are TGTGCCAGCAGTTTCAGAGGTTTAGCTAATTCACCCCTCCACTTT.

The chain couples TRBV5-4 to TRBJ2-1, with D perhaps TRBD2 (5 bases). Germline V gene data show CDR1 as SGHNT and CDR2 as YYREEE (reference sequence). Trimming took off 4 bases at V and 10 bases at J, with 12 bases between the two ends. The CDR3 loop spans 12 amino acids. Here the CDR3 reads CASSLAPGEQFF. CDR3 in DNA: TGTGCCAGCAGCCTGGCCCCGGGGGAGCAGTTCTTC.

This clonotype has ten or more counts. The CDR3 here is CASSWTGGFNTEAFF. Written as DNA, the CDR3 is TGTGCCAGCAGTTGGACAGGGGGCTTCAACACTGAAGCTTTCTTT. J is TRBJ1-1 and V is TRBV12-3 or TRBV12-4; TRBD1 matches at 11 bases. The CDR3 contains 15 residues. V was pared by 4 bases and J by 2 bases, with 3 bases of the junction left unmatched.

V usage is TRBV3-1 and J usage is TRBJ1-6; D remains unclear. Deletions cut 3 bases from V and 9 bases from J, with 12 bases between. Germline assignment: CDR1 LGHDT and CDR2 YNNKEL (reference sequence). CDR3 length: 14 amino acids. The chain's CDR3 is CASSQGPVRSPLHF. For the CDR3, the DNA is TGTGCCAGCAGCCAGGGCCCAGTACGTTCACCCCTCCACTTT.

The rearrangement links TRBV6-2 or TRBV6-3 to TRBJ2-1, with D uncertain. This CDR3 region has 15 residues. The germline gives CDR1 MNHEY, CDR2 SVGEGT. Trimming left V 0 bases short and J 8 bases short, with 14 bases between. CDR3: CASSYSKLVEDEQFF. CDR3 nucleotides: TGTGCCAGCAGTTACTCGAAGCTAGTCGAAGATGAGCAGTTCTTC.

The sample holds many counts of this clonotype. The chain combines TRBV2 with TRBJ2-5; possible D gene TRBD2, 6 bases. Trimming stripped 2 bases from V and 4 bases from J, with 14 bases between. The germline gives CDR1 SNHLY, CDR2 FYNNEI. This CDR3 contains 15 residues. The CDR3 DNA sequence: TGTGCCAGCAGTGAACCCACTTTGGGAGGAGAGACCCAGTACTTC. Translation: CASSEPTLGGETQYF.

This clonotype was counted only a few times. CDR3 loop: CASSYSTGRNTYNEQFF. CDR3 in DNA: TGTGCCAGCAGTTACTCGACAGGGAGGAATACCTACAATGAGCAGTTCTTC. This chain connects TRBV6-2 or TRBV6-3 to TRBJ2-1, with a tentative D call TRBD1 (7 bases). This CDR3 contains 17 residues. Germline V gene lookup returns CDR1 MNHEY and CDR2 SVGEGT. V lost 0 bases and J 2 bases, leaving 14 bases between the germline ends.

A word on this clonotype: A far larger clone is a single base away, which makes a read error likely. V usage is TRBV11-2 and J usage is TRBJ2-1, with D uncertain. The V and J ends lost 3 bases and 10 bases respectively, with 19 bases between them. Germline V gene lookup returns CDR1 SGHAT and CDR2 FQNNGV. CDR3 length: 15 amino acids. CDR3 loop: CASSFEHHRSYEQFF. As DNA, the CDR3 is TGTGCCAGCAGCTTTGAACACCATAGATCCTACGAGCAGTTCTTC. The entire variable domain, with the rest obtained from reference TRBV11-2 and TRBJ2-1, is as follows: EAGVAQSPRYKIIEKRQSVAFWCNPISGHATLYWYQQILGQGPKLLIQFQNNGVVDDSQLPKDRFSAERLKGVDSTLKIQPAKLEDSAVYLCASSFEHHRSYEQFFGPGTRLTVL.

This clonotype showed up just a few times. V usage is TRBV19 and J usage is TRBJ1-1, with D hard to call. Trimming stripped 3 bases from V and 4 bases from J, with 9 bases between. The germline gives CDR1 LNHDA, CDR2 SQIVND (reference sequence). CDR3 length equals 13 residues. The CDR3 protein is CASSIPGITEAFF. CDR3 nucleotides: TGTGCCAGTAGTATTCCGGGGATCACTGAAGCTTTCTTT.